This TCR beta chain was recorded in a study of blood T cells in healthy people across ages. This clonotype occurred a few times. The second PCR ran roughly 6 to 12 cycles with a sample-barcoded 5' primer and J-beta primers. MiXCR, applied by TCRdb to the 5' RACE reads, yields one record per CDR3 protein. The sample shows roughly 800,000 distinct CDR3 sequences, around 36% of them seen only once. The V gene end was trimmed by 10 bases and the J gene end by 3 bases; junction bases not matched to a gene: 5. Germline V gives CDR1 ENHRY, CDR2 SYGVKD. The CDR3 runs to 14 residues. The chain is built from TRBV10-3 and TRBJ2-3, with TRBD1 matching 12 bases. The sample comprised blood. The origin of this receptor is a man aged 18 to 30 in good health. The CDR3 nucleotides read TGTGCCAGCGGGGACAGGGGGCCAACAGATACGCAGTATTTT. Translated: CASGDRGPTDTQYF.